This T cell receptor beta chain was recorded in a study of T-cell reconstitution after alpha-beta-depleted transplantation in children. Unique molecular identifiers were used to barcode this TCRbeta library. TCRdb itself ran the PCR reads through MiXCR, one entry per CDR3 protein. The sample has 700,000 to 950,000 distinct CDR3 sequences, 16% seen once; the top ten hold about 5%. This clonotype has ten or more counts. What it recognizes is unknown. Study-wide points: Surviving recipient cells, namely T cells and thymic progenitors, were the source of high day-60 TCRbeta diversity in some patients. Diversity and T-cell counts at one year after transplant derived mostly from new T cells.

CDR3 length: 16 amino acids. V lost 1 base to trimming and J lost 4 bases; unmatched junction nucleotides: 7. CDR1 and CDR2 from the germline V gene are LGHDT and YNNKEL (reference sequence). This sequence joins TRBV3-1 and TRBJ2-5; the match to TRBD1 covers 9 bases. Sequencing was performed on PBMCs, mostly from graft donor cells, taken 360 days after TCRalphabeta/CD19-depleted stem cell transplant. The sequence derives from a male patient younger than 18 who had a stem cell transplant for acute lymphoblastic leukemia, so the T cells may come from the graft donor. CDR3 nucleotides: TGTGCCAGCAGCCAAGCGGACAGGGGAAGTGTAGAGACCCAGTACTTC. Protein product: CASSQADRGSVETQYF.